This section outlines one T cell receptor (beta chain) sequence together with its context. V lost 3 bases and J 1 base, leaving 11 bases between the germline ends. The length of the CDR3 is 15 residues. Germline-derived CDR1 and CDR2 are MDHEN and SYDVKM. Only in-frame clones appear in the TCRdb table, and some are missing; sequencing was by immunoSEQ multiplex PCR. The sample holds about a million clones, 70% to 80% seen once. This specimen comes from a study of shared clonotypes between healthy human individuals. Source material: memory CD4+ T cells from PBMCs. The subset was: CD45RA-negative fraction. The genes are TRBV28 and TRBJ2-3; D possibly corresponds to TRBD2 (5 bases). This clonotype was sampled from a man between 18 and 35 years old in good health. Some clones in this sample may be carry-over from other donors' samples. CDR3 protein: CASSFGGLGTDTQYF. CDR3 in DNA: TGTGCCAGCAGTTTTGGCGGGCTCGGCACAGATACGCAGTATTTT. Supplemented by reference TRBV28 and TRBJ2-3, the full variable domain reads DVKVTQSSRYLVKRTGEKVFLECVQDMDHENMFWYRQDPGLGLRLIYFSYDVKMKEKGDIPEGYSVSREKKERFSLILESASTNQTSMYLCASSFGGLGTDTQYFGPGTRLTVL.